These 3 T cell receptor beta chains were sequenced from one sample in a study of control samples from healthy donors and cancer patients. Using immunoSEQ multiplex PCR, the repertoire was profiled, and TCRdb retains in-frame clones only, with some absent. Of about 160,000 clones listed, just over 95% are singletons. The sequencing sample was made of blood. The receptors stem from a woman younger than 45 in good health.

This rearrangement joins TRBV6-5 to TRBJ2-5; D is unresolved. Germline V lookup: CDR1 MNHEY, CDR2 SVGAGI. CDR3 length: 14 residues. Trimming removed 1 base at V and 2 bases at J, with 8 bases between. In nucleotides, the CDR3 is TGTGCCAGCAGTTACTTCGGGTTACAAGAGACCCAGTACTTC. It encodes CASSYFGLQETQYF.

This chain uses TRBV5-1 with TRBJ2-1; 7 bases match TRBD1. The V segment lost 0 bases and the J segment 9 bases; nucleotides outside the gene matches: 9. Germline-derived CDR1 and CDR2 are SGHRS and YFSETQ. This CDR3 has 15 amino acids. The CDR3 DNA follows: TGCGCCAGCAGCTTGGGACAGGGTACCGGAGGTGAGCAGTTCTTC. It encodes CASSLGQGTGGEQFF. The full variable domain, rest sourced from reference TRBV5-1 and TRBJ2-1, is KAGVTQTPRYLIKTRGQQVTLSCSPISGHRSVSWYQQTPGQGLQFLFEYFSETQRNKGNFPGRFSGRQFSNSRSEMNVSTLELGDSALYLCASSLGQGTGGEQFFGPGTRLTVL.

The V call is TRBV6-1, the J call TRBJ2-1, with 11 nucleotides matching TRBD1. The junction had 4 bases not matched to a gene; V was cut back by 4 bases and J by 2 bases. The CDR3 totals 16 residues. Germline V gene data show CDR1 as MNHNS and CDR2 as SASEGT. The CDR3 DNA follows: TGTGCCAGCAGTGGGACAGGGGGCGGGGCCTACAATGAGCAGTTCTTC. Translating gives CASSGTGGGAYNEQFF.